This T cell receptor (beta chain) is from a study of blood T cell repertoires in COVID-19. Whole-study context: From the United States, Italy and Spain came samples of acute and convalescent COVID-19.

The participants were between about 18 and 100 years old and came from about two dozen US areas. Participants reported their clinical history, and cohort assignment relied on those reports. The table came from immunoSEQ multiplex PCR; TCRdb's copy has only in-frame clones and leaves some out. The sample lists 200,000 to 250,000 clones, 84% seen once, with 5.5% to 7.5% in the top ten. CDR1 is LNHDA and CDR2 is SQIVND in the germline V gene (reference sequence). The germline V and J ends were trimmed by 6 bases and 1 base, with 17 bases remaining between them. The CDR3 spans 16 residues. Sequencing used PBMCs or T cells enriched from blood (not recorded which). J is TRBJ2-3 and V is TRBV19; maybe TRBD2 (7 bases). This sequence originates from a woman in her thirties or forties who had recovered from COVID-19. The CDR3 sequence: CASSLGGGQGTDTQYF. The CDR3 region has the DNA TGTGCCAGTAGCCTAGGGGGGGGGCAAGGCACAGATACGCAGTATTTT.